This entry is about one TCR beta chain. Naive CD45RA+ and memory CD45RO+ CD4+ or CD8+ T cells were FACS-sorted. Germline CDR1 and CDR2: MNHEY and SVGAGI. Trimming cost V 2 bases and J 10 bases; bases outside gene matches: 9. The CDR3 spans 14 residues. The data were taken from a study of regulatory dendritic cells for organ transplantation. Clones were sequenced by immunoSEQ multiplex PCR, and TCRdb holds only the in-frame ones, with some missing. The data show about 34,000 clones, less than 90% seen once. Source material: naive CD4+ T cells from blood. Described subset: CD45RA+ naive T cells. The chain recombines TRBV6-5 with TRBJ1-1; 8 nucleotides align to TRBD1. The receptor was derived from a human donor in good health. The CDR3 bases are TGTGCCAGCAGTTACACCAACAGCCAGGGGGCAGCTTTCTTT. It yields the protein CASSYTNSQGAAFF.